This entry lists 13 T cell receptor beta chains sequenced from one sample in a study of shared clonotypes between healthy human individuals. Produced via immunoSEQ multiplex PCR; TCRdb's table is partial and in-frame only. The sample comprises around 600,000 clones, roughly 95% of which are singletons, and approximately 0.12% rests with the top ten. Positively selected for CCR7, the CD45RO-negative cells used as naive CD8 cells excluded terminally differentiated effector memory CD45RA+ cells. The sequencing input was naive CD8+ T cells sorted from blood. The receptor set was obtained from a woman aged 30 to 39 in good health.

The V and J genes are TRBV6-5 and TRBJ2-3; 8 bases map to TRBD1. The germline V gene encodes CDR1 MNHEY and CDR2 SVGAGI. The J segment lost 2 bases and the V segment lost 6 bases, leaving 7 bases of the junction unmatched. CDR3 length: 15 residues. CDR3 residues: CASSQTGANTDTQYF. In DNA, the CDR3 is TGTGCCAGCAGCCAGACAGGGGCCAACACAGATACGCAGTATTTT.

A remark on this clone: Distinct nucleotide sequences in the sample also encode this CDR3. This chain links TRBV28 with TRBJ1-5; weak D call: TRBD1 (5 bases). Trimming removed 2 bases at V and 7 bases at J, with 12 bases between. This CDR3 is built from 14 residues. Germline CDR1 is MDHEN and CDR2 is SYDVKM. The CDR3 DNA is TGTGCCAGCAGTTTAGGGCAGGGACGGCAGCCCCAGCATTTT. It yields the protein CASSLGQGRQPQHF.

The rearrangement joins TRBV6-1 to TRBJ2-7; D may be TRBD2 (6 bases). Trimming removed 7 bases at V and 3 bases at J, with 10 bases between. CDR1 MNHNS and CDR2 SASEGT come from the germline V gene. This CDR3 is 12 amino acids long. The CDR3 region is CASMEGLYEQYF. The CDR3 bases are TGTGCCAGCATGGAGGGACTCTACGAGCAGTACTTC.

About this clone: Other DNA sequences within the sample encode an identical CDR3. This chain connects TRBV28 to TRBJ2-7; D call uncertain. Germline assignment: CDR1 MDHEN and CDR2 SYDVKM. This CDR3 region has 11 residues. The V and J ends lost 6 bases and 4 bases respectively, with 7 bases between them. The CDR3 protein is CASSLGYEQYF. The DNA of the CDR3 is TGTGCCAGCAGCCTAGGTTACGAGCAGTACTTC.

The chain couples TRBV30 to TRBJ1-6, with 8 positions matching TRBD1. Looked up from germline, CDR1 is GTSNPN and CDR2 is SVGIG (reference sequence). V lost 6 bases and J lost 13; bases outside the gene matches: 5. The CDR3 runs to 11 residues. DNA for the CDR3: TGTGCCTGCACGACAGGGGAGCCCCTCCACTTT. It specifies CACTTGEPLHF.

V is TRBV5-6 and J is TRBJ2-3; possible D gene TRBD2, 5 bases. V was pared by 1 base and J by 0 bases, with 15 bases between. This CDR3 contains 17 residues. The germline CDR1 and CDR2 sequences are SGHDT and YYEEEE. This CDR3 is CASSLLWGVSSTDTQYF. The DNA of the CDR3 is TGTGCCAGCAGCTTGCTGTGGGGAGTAAGTAGCACAGATACGCAGTATTTT.

CDR3 sequence: CAISTPGEAGQPQHF. CDR3 DNA sequence: TGTGCCATCAGCACCCCGGGTGAGGCTGGGCAGCCCCAGCATTTT. The chain carries TRBV10-3 and TRBJ1-5, with D hard to call. CDR1 is ENHRY and CDR2 is SYGVKD in the germline V gene. Trimming took 6 bases from V and 7 from J, leaving 19 bases between them. The CDR3 length is 15 residues.

V is TRBV6-5 and J is TRBJ1-2; TRBD1 might be the D (6 bases). CDR1 MNHEY and CDR2 SVGAGI come from the germline V gene. The CDR3 length is 15 residues. The V end was cut by 0 bases, the J end by 6 bases, with 14 bases between. In nucleotides, the CDR3 is TGTGCCAGCAGTTACTCCGGGACACCCTTGGATGGCTACACCTTC. It encodes CASSYSGTPLDGYTF.

The V and J genes are TRBV28 and TRBJ1-3; TRBD1 might be the D (6 bases). V was cut by 7 bases and J by 0 bases, with 13 bases left in between. Germline CDR1 MDHEN, CDR2 SYDVKM. CDR3 size: 15 residues. CDR3 sequence: CASTPTGSSGNTIYF. The CDR3 region has the DNA TGTGCCAGCACCCCTACAGGGAGCTCTGGAAACACCATATATTTT.

The chain combines TRBV7-8 with TRBJ2-7; 12 bases line up with TRBD1. Per germline, CDR1 SGHVS and CDR2 FQNEAQ. The length of the CDR3 is 15 residues. Losses at the gene ends were 6 bases for V and 5 bases for J; bases not matched to a gene: 8. CDR3: CASSLGQGAYHEQYF. For the CDR3, the DNA is TGTGCCAGCAGTTTGGGACAGGGGGCGTACCACGAGCAGTACTTC.

The CDR3 nucleotides are TGTGCCAGCAGCCGCGGGACTGATTCCTACAATGAGCAGTTCTTC. Translated, it gives CASSRGTDSYNEQFF. The chain joins TRBV9 to TRBJ2-1; D might be TRBD2 (6 bases). Germline V lookup: CDR1 SGDLS, CDR2 YYNGEE. Trimming took off 4 bases at V and 1 base at J, with 12 bases between the two ends. This CDR3 is built from 15 residues.

The DNA of the CDR3 is TGTGCCAGCAGCGTAGGGCTAGCGGGAGTTTGGGACGAGCAGTACTTC. This gives the protein CASSVGLAGVWDEQYF. The chain links TRBV9 to TRBJ2-5; the match to TRBD2 covers 10 bases. The J call may not be correct, given that the DNA end is closer to TRBJ2-7. The CDR3 is made up of 16 amino acids. Germline lookup yields CDR1 SGDLS and CDR2 YYNGEE.

This chain connects TRBV25-1 to TRBJ1-2, with D uncertain. This CDR3 spans 14 amino acids. V was trimmed by 3 bases and J by 1 base, leaving 9 bases between them. Germline assignment: CDR1 MGHDK and CDR2 SYGVNS. The DNA for the CDR3 is TGTGCCAGCAGTGATAATAACTTTAACTATGGCTACACCTTC. Encoded protein: CASSDNNFNYGYTF.